This is a list of T cell receptor beta chains from one sample in a study of T cell responses to AZD1222 COVID-19 vaccine. Here immunoSEQ multiplex PCR was the method, and the copy in TCRdb shows in-frame clones only, minus some. The repertoire includes around 97,000 clones, about 90% of them detected once, and around 4.8% sits in the top ten. The sequencing here drew on peripheral blood, taken on day 0 of AZD1222 vaccination. The source is an adult in good health. The CDR3 runs from the conserved cysteine through the conserved F or W.

V gene	CDR3 length	J gene	CDR3 protein
TRBV10-3	14	TRBJ1-3	CAVSMENSGNTIYF
TRBV9	14	TRBJ2-7	CASSVGDSGYEQYF
TRBV28	16	TRBJ2-5	CASRPPSGGAAETQYF
TRBV7-8	19	TRBJ1-2	CASSPRRVMVKEGFYGYTF
TRBV18	16	TRBJ2-1	CASSRRDGPKINEQFF
TRBV16	19	TRBJ2-1	CASSRIGASRGSSYNEQFF
TRBV10-3	15	TRBJ1-2	CAISRTTTAGYGYTF
TRBV19	15	TRBJ2-7	CASSRSWQGNYEQYF
TRBV11-3	15	TRBJ2-1	CASSSLAGGLNEQFF
TRBV7-9	17	TRBJ2-5	CASSEIGWWAEQETQYF
TRBV9	17	TRBJ2-2	CASSTRQGAPSTGELFF
TRBV18	13	TRBJ1-3	CASSSGPGNTIYF
TRBV6-1	12	TRBJ1-1	CASSEAKSRAFF
TRBV7-8	13	TRBJ1-5	CASRDRSNQPQHF
TRBV29-1	14	TRBJ2-1	CSVGGDSSYNEQFF
TRBV11-1	14	TRBJ1-2	CASSLAEVNYGYTF
TRBV6-5	13	TRBJ1-2	CASSYTGNYGYTF
TRBV3-1/TRBV3-2	12	TRBJ2-7	CASSPVSGEQYF
TRBV5-1	15	TRBJ1-3	CASSLQGLSGNTIYF
TRBV11-3	15	TRBJ2-5	CASSLSRDSQETQYF
TRBV28	13	TRBJ2-7	CASRRTSSYEQYF
TRBV11-2	19	TRBJ2-7	CASSPGVWERRGVNYEQYF
TRBV15	17	TRBJ2-3	CATSRSRGQGPTDTQYF
TRBV27	15	TRBJ1-4	CASSYRGWGNEKLFF
TRBV28	17	TRBJ1-3	CASSLYRGTGDGNTIYF
TRBV6-4	14	TRBJ1-6	CASSDSILYVHLHF
TRBV11-3	15	TRBJ1-1	CASSSGTGLNTEAFF
TRBV3-1/TRBV3-2	17	TRBJ2-7	CASSQGLAGRPSYEQYF
TRBV6-5	13	TRBJ1-4	CASSYGGNEKLFF
TRBV27	16	TRBJ2-1	CASSQTGTPKYNEQFF
TRBV27	13	TRBJ1-2	CASSSPGNYGYTF
TRBV10-3	15	TRBJ2-3	CAISEVSSGTDTQYF
TRBV7-9	13	TRBJ1-1	CASSLTLNTEAFF
TRBV6-5	13	TRBJ2-7	CASSYAGKEEQYF
TRBV7-9	13	TRBJ1-6	CASSIQTGSPLHF
TRBV7-9	16	TRBJ2-3	CASSSTGRVRADTQYF
TRBV9	13	TRBJ1-4	CARGGGGREKLFF
TRBV7-6	14	TRBJ1-1	CASSLEQGGTEAFF
TRBV14	15	TRBJ2-7	CASSQGMGGTYEQYF
TRBV6-5	13	TRBJ1-5	CASSNFRNQPQHF
TRBV11-1	15	TRBJ1-1	CASSLRDSPSTEAFF
TRBV4-2	14	TRBJ1-2	CASSQGGQHYGYTF
TRBV7-6	13	TRBJ1-3	CASSLPRGYTIYF
TRBV4-3	15	TRBJ1-5	CASSQDRRVNQPQHF
TRBV2	17	TRBJ1-2	CASSGEPPPPRWSGYTF
TRBV11-2	12	TRBJ2-7	CASRAGFYEQYF
TRBV7-3	17	TRBJ2-1	CASSSSNRDRSYNEQFF
TRBV19	13	TRBJ1-5	CASSKRENQPQHF
TRBV5-1	15	TRBJ1-6	CASSLEGAGNSPLHF
TRBV5-1	15	TRBJ2-5	CASSWGDRSQETQYF
TRBV3-1/TRBV3-2	14	TRBJ2-7	CASSQAPGSYEQYF
TRBV6-5	14	TRBJ1-5	CASSYGRVQQPQHF
TRBV6-5	15	TRBJ2-1	CASSATRGGPDEQFF
TRBV7-8	13	TRBJ1-1	CASSQGMNTEAFF
TRBV6-5	13	TRBJ1-6	CASYGQENSPLHF
TRBV13	16	TRBJ2-7	CASSLEGDRSSYEQYF
TRBV12-5	14	TRBJ2-3	CASGLISGTDTQYF
TRBV30	12	TRBJ1-2	CACMGPADGYTF